A selection of T cell receptor beta chains follows, all from one sample in a study of T cells after yellow fever vaccination. TCRdb itself ran the 5' RACE reads through MiXCR, one entry per CDR3 protein. This table holds under 550,000 distinct CDR3 sequences, just over 20% found once. The starting material was PBMCs, obtained roughly 20 days after the first yellow fever vaccination. The source is a young man who received the YFV17D yellow fever vaccine. The CDR3 runs from the conserved cysteine through the conserved F or W. A D gene is named only where the DNA matches it firmly. Size is omitted from some rows. Given values are once, few, many or a class for expanded clones.

V,size,J,D,CDR3,DNA
TRBV27,few,TRBJ1-5,-,CASSLSSYNQPQHF,TGTGCCAGCAGTCTCTCTTCCTACAATCAGCCCCAGCATTTT
TRBV11-2,-,TRBJ1-1,-,CASSPLGPTSTNTEAFF,TGTGCCAGCAGCCCATTGGGCCCGACCTCCACGAACACTGAAGCTTTCTTT
TRBV12-3/TRBV12-4,many,TRBJ1-6,-,CASNLQNNSPLHF,TGTGCCAGCAACTTGCAGAACAATTCACCCCTCCACTTT
TRBV20-1,-,TRBJ2-7,TRBD1,CSARDGTGSEQYF,TGCAGTGCTAGAGATGGGACAGGGAGCGAGCAGTACTTC
TRBV4-3,-,TRBJ2-4,TRBD1,CASSQKTGLENIQYF,TGCGCCAGCAGCCAGAAGACAGGGCTAGAAAACATTCAGTACTTC
TRBV4-3,few,TRBJ1-2,TRBD1,CASSRGQGGGGYGYTF,TGCGCCAGCAGCCGCGGACAGGGCGGCGGTGGCTATGGCTACACCTTC
TRBV12-5,-,TRBJ2-7,-,CASGLVKGEQYF,TGTGCTAGTGGTTTGGTTAAAGGCGAGCAGTACTTC
TRBV29-1,-,TRBJ2-1,-,CSVTPRLQNEQFF,TGCAGCGTTACTCCGAGGCTGCAGAATGAGCAGTTCTTC
TRBV5-1,few,TRBJ1-6,-,CASSLVGDSPLHF,TGCGCCAGCAGCTTGGTTGGTGATTCACCCCTCCACTTT
TRBV3-1,-,TRBJ2-1,TRBD2,CASSQETTSGGANEQFF,TGTGCCAGCAGCCAAGAGACGACTAGCGGGGGGGCAAATGAGCAGTTCTTC
TRBV6-5,-,TRBJ1-4,-,CARIGPRGKLFF,TGTGCCAGGATCGGACCTCGTGGGAAACTGTTTTTT
TRBV7-3,-,TRBJ1-1,-,CASAKLKSEAFF,TGTGCCAGCGCCAAACTTAAATCTGAAGCTTTCTTT
TRBV9,-,TRBJ2-1,TRBD1,CASSVKGQLSSKFF,TGTGCCAGCAGCGTAAAGGGACAGTTGTCATCAAAGTTCTTC
TRBV10-2,many,TRBJ2-3,TRBD2,CASKGDAGVDTQYF,TGCGCCAGCAAAGGGGATGCGGGGGTAGATACGCAGTATTTT
TRBV7-6,-,TRBJ2-3,TRBD2,CASSPRLSAGGSTDTQYF,TGTGCCAGCAGCCCGCGATTATCCGCGGGGGGTTCCACAGATACGCAGTATTTT
TRBV7-3,many,TRBJ2-3,-,CASSFGSDTQYF,TGTGCCAGCAGTTTTGGTTCAGATACGCAGTATTTT
TRBV5-1,few,TRBJ2-3,TRBD2,CASSFGTSGAGDTQYF,TGCGCCAGCAGCTTCGGGACTAGCGGTGCCGGGGATACGCAGTATTTT
TRBV20-1,few,TRBJ1-6,-,CSARVGHPLASPLHF,TGCAGTGCTAGGGTCGGACACCCCTTAGCTTCACCCCTCCACTTT
TRBV7-3,-,TRBJ1-5,-,CASSIKRTPGRNQPQHF,TGTGCCAGCAGCATAAAGAGGACACCGGGGAGGAATCAGCCCCAGCATTTT
TRBV12-5,-,TRBJ1-2,-,CASGLWTQANYGYTF,TGTGCTAGTGGTTTGTGGACCCAAGCTAACTATGGCTACACCTTC
TRBV12-3/TRBV12-4,-,TRBJ1-5,TRBD1,CASSLGTGGGNQPQHF,TGTGCCAGCAGTTTAGGGACAGGGGGAGGTAATCAGCCCCAGCATTTT
TRBV14,-,TRBJ2-1,-,CASSHPGAADPDSEQFF,TGTGCCAGCAGCCACCCCGGTGCGGCAGATCCGGACAGTGAGCAGTTCTTC
TRBV7-9,few,TRBJ2-6,-,CASSLGVGTSGANVLTF,TGTGCCAGCAGCTTGGGAGTGGGGACCTCTGGGGCCAACGTCCTGACTTTC
TRBV7-9,few,TRBJ2-1,TRBD2,CASSLLAGVSYNEQFF,TGTGCCAGCAGCTTACTAGCGGGGGTCTCCTACAATGAGCAGTTCTTC
TRBV5-4,few,TRBJ2-7,-,CASSLDSGSYEQYF,TGTGCCAGCAGCTTGGATTCAGGCTCCTACGAGCAGTACTTC
TRBV5-1,-,TRBJ1-1,-,CASSLDPQPGTEAFF,TGCGCCAGCAGCTTGGATCCGCAACCCGGGACTGAAGCTTTCTTT
TRBV7-8,-,TRBJ2-1,-,CASSLRGEYQYNEQFF,TGTGCCAGCAGCTTACGAGGGGAATACCAATACAATGAGCAGTTCTTC
TRBV7-9,few,TRBJ2-1,TRBD2,CASSLVGGTNEQFF,TGTGCCAGCAGCTTAGTCGGGGGGACCAATGAGCAGTTCTTC
TRBV6-5,-,TRBJ1-3,-,CASSLRQQVSGNTIYF,TGTGCCAGCAGTCTCCGACAGCAAGTCTCTGGAAACACCATATATTTT
TRBV12-3/TRBV12-4,few,TRBJ2-5,-,CASSPAQGSPRETQYF,TGTGCCAGCAGCCCGGCCCAGGGTAGCCCCCGTGAGACCCAGTACTTC
TRBV12-3/TRBV12-4,few,TRBJ1-1,-,CASTKDRYEIGSTEAFF,TGTGCCAGCACTAAAGACAGGTACGAAATTGGAAGCACTGAAGCTTTCTTT
TRBV12-3/TRBV12-4,-,TRBJ1-5,TRBD1,CASSRDSSGPQHF,TGTGCCAGCAGCCGGGACAGCTCCGGTCCCCAGCATTTT
TRBV27,-,TRBJ1-3,TRBD1,CASSPTGTSGNTIYF,TGTGCCAGCAGTCCGACAGGGACCTCTGGAAACACCATATATTTT
TRBV6-1,-,TRBJ2-1,TRBD2,CASRAGLAFNEQFF,TGTGCCAGCAGAGCGGGACTAGCTTTCAATGAGCAGTTCTTC
TRBV28,-,TRBJ1-5,-,CASSLMRGDDNQPQHF,TGTGCCAGCAGTTTAATGAGAGGGGACGACAATCAGCCCCAGCATTTT
TRBV9,-,TRBJ2-1,-,CASSVGGGAPYNEQFF,TGTGCCAGCAGCGTAGGGGGCGGGGCCCCCTACAATGAGCAGTTCTTC
TRBV28,-,TRBJ2-1,-,CASSSQGRGYNEQFF,TGTGCCAGCAGTTCCCAGGGGCGGGGCTACAATGAGCAGTTCTTC
TRBV5-1,-,TRBJ2-2,-,CASAPRAPNTGELFF,TGCGCCAGCGCCCCAAGGGCACCAAACACCGGGGAGCTGTTTTTT
TRBV10-3,many,TRBJ1-1,TRBD1,CATSEQGAEAFF,TGTGCCACCTCCGAACAGGGGGCTGAAGCTTTCTTT
TRBV12-3/TRBV12-4,-,TRBJ2-2,-,CASSFPQGPGELFF,TGTGCCAGCAGTTTCCCCCAGGGACCCGGGGAGCTGTTTTTT
TRBV18,-,TRBJ2-3,TRBD1,CASSPKDRTDTQYF,TGTGCCAGCTCACCGAAGGACAGGACAGATACGCAGTATTTT
TRBV12-3/TRBV12-4,few,TRBJ2-1,-,CASSFRLYNEQFF,TGTGCCAGCAGTTTTCGGCTCTACAATGAGCAGTTCTTC
TRBV7-2,-,TRBJ2-5,TRBD2,CASSLAPGPQRGDQETQYF,TGTGCCAGCAGCTTAGCTCCGGGGCCCCAGCGGGGAGATCAAGAGACCCAGTACTTC
TRBV15,-,TRBJ2-2,-,CATSRDRGSGELFF,TGTGCCACCAGCAGAGATAGGGGTTCCGGGGAGCTGTTTTTT
TRBV7-6,few,TRBJ2-1,TRBD2,CASSSGSGGLYNEQFF,TGTGCCAGCAGCTCTGGTAGCGGGGGCCTCTACAATGAGCAGTTCTTC
TRBV10-3,few,TRBJ2-6,-,CAITGYSGANVLTF,TGTGCCATTACAGGGTACTCTGGGGCCAACGTCCTGACTTTC
TRBV9,-,TRBJ2-1,TRBD2,CASSGLGLAGLWGNEQFF,TGTGCCAGCAGCGGCCTTGGACTAGCGGGGCTTTGGGGGAATGAGCAGTTCTTC
TRBV5-1,few,TRBJ2-1,-,CASTRDDNNEQFF,TGCGCCAGCACCAGGGACGACAACAATGAGCAGTTCTTC
TRBV12-3/TRBV12-4,-,TRBJ2-1,-,CANTGTTHNEQFF,TGTGCTAACACAGGGACTACGCACAATGAGCAGTTCTTC
TRBV20-1,-,TRBJ1-1,-,CSARERGVGEAFF,TGCAGTGCTAGGGAAAGGGGAGTCGGTGAAGCTTTCTTT
TRBV20-1,few,TRBJ2-1,-,CSARRNYNEQFF,TGCAGTGCGAGACGGAACTACAATGAGCAGTTCTTC
TRBV24-1,few,TRBJ2-5,-,CATSDWQFQETQYF,TGTGCCACCAGTGATTGGCAGTTTCAAGAGACCCAGTACTTC
TRBV4-2,-,TRBJ2-1,TRBD2,CASSQGGSGGAFREQFF,TGTGCCAGCAGCCAAGGGGGTAGCGGGGGGGCCTTTCGGGAGCAGTTCTTC
TRBV7-8,-,TRBJ2-3,TRBD2,CASSSHRGGGALFTDTQYF,TGTGCCAGCAGCTCCCATAGGGGCGGGGGGGCTTTATTCACAGATACGCAGTATTTT
TRBV4-2,once,TRBJ2-7,TRBD1,CASTSDRGYEQYF,TGTGCCAGCACCTCGGACAGGGGGTACGAGCAGTACTTC